This T cell receptor (beta chain) is drawn from a study of blood T cell repertoires in COVID-19. At the level of the study: Samples of COVID-19 (acute and convalescent) were obtained from the United States, Italy and Spain.

Data came from immunoSEQ multiplex PCR; TCRdb stores just in-frame clones and leaves some out. The sample holds tens of thousands of clones, approximately 83% seen once. This CDR3 region has 18 residues. Germline CDR1 is MDHEN and CDR2 is SYDVKM. V gave up 6 bases and J gave up 6 bases; unmatched junction bases: 20. A few counts support this clone. Sequencing was done on a sample of peripheral blood. This sequence originates from a woman in her sixties or seventies with acute or convalescent COVID-19. The gene calls are TRBV28 and TRBJ1-5; 7 nucleotides agree with TRBD1. The CDR3 DNA follows: TGTGCCAGCAGCAATAGACGGGACAGCTTTAGTCCAGGTCAGCCCCAGCATTTT. It encodes CASSNRRDSFSPGQPQHF.